Below are 21 T cell receptor beta chains sequenced from a single sample in a study of blood T cell repertoires in COVID-19 (TCRdb year 2020). Library method: the immunoSEQ multiplex PCR assay. Held by TCRdb, this immuneACCESS table contains in-frame sequences only and omits some clones. Under half of the omission traces to an unresolved V gene where checked; the cause of the rest is unknown. Counted in this sample were more than 75,000 clones; 86% of them appeared once. The ten biggest clones cover 1.2% of the sample. The sample comprised peripheral blood. These receptors were taken from a man aged 80 or over with active or convalescent COVID-19.

This rearrangement joins TRBV18 to TRBJ2-1; 9 bases are a match to TRBD2. Germline V gives CDR1 KGHSH, CDR2 LQKENI. The junction had 7 bases not matched to a gene; V was cut back by 3 bases and J by 4 bases. This CDR3 spans 16 amino acids. The CDR3 nucleotides read TGTGCCAGCTCACCCGCCGGGACTAGCAGATACAATGAGCAGTTCTTC. Its translation: CASSPAGTSRYNEQFF. Full variable domain (missing parts from reference TRBV18 and TRBJ2-1): NAGVMQNPRHLVRRRGQEARLRCSPMKGHSHVYWYRQLPEEGLKFMVYLQKENIIDESGMPKERFSAEFPKEGPSILRIQQVVRGDSAAYFCASSPAGTSRYNEQFFGPGTRLTVL.

V and J are TRBV5-1 and TRBJ2-5; TRBD1 matches at 7 bases. The CDR3 spans 18 residues. With V trimmed by 0 bases and J by 0 bases, 11 bases remained unmatched. From germline, CDR1 is SGHRS and CDR2 YFSETQ. CDR3 sequence reads: CASSLGIQGIGNQETQYF. CDR3 bases: TGCGCCAGCAGCTTGGGAATACAGGGGATTGGTAACCAAGAGACCCAGTACTTC.

The table lists this clone with a few counts. This chain links TRBV19 with TRBJ1-4; D is possibly TRBD1 (6 bases). Trimming stripped 4 bases from V and 8 bases from J, with 8 bases between. From germline, CDR1 is LNHDA and CDR2 SQIVND (reference sequence). This CDR3 has 12 amino acids. CDR3 DNA sequence: TGTGCCAGTAGTACGAGGGGGGAAAAACTGTTTTTT. Translating gives CASSTRGEKLFF.

This sequence joins TRBV12-3 or TRBV12-4 and TRBJ2-1; D is ambiguous. The CDR3 length is 12 residues. V lost 3 bases and J 9 bases, leaving 9 bases between the germline ends. The CDR3 spells CASSLVIGEQFF. The CDR3 nucleotides are TGTGCCAGCAGTTTGGTAATCGGTGAGCAGTTCTTC.

This clone was counted a few times. This chain joins TRBV9 and TRBJ2-1; D is possibly TRBD2 (5 bases). Germline V gives CDR1 SGDLS, CDR2 YYNGEE. V was cut by 4 bases and J by 0 bases, with 11 bases left in between. The CDR3 consists of 15 residues. CDR3 amino acids: CASSPLGSSYNEQFF. The CDR3 DNA reads as TGTGCCAGCAGCCCTCTGGGGAGCTCCTACAATGAGCAGTTCTTC.

The chain is built from TRBV29-1 and TRBJ2-5, with D possibly being TRBD2 (7 bases). Between the trimmed V and J ends, which lost 3 bases and 5 bases, there was a span of 13 bases. The length of the CDR3 is 13 residues. CDR1 SQVTM and CDR2 ANQGSEA come from the germline V gene. The CDR3 region has the DNA TGCAGCGTTGATGGCAGGGGAGGGGAGACCCAGTACTTC. Protein product: CSVDGRGGETQYF.

In this sample, this clone turned up once. This chain joins TRBV2 and TRBJ2-2; TRBD1 matches 11 bases. Trimming cost V 4 bases and J 7 bases; bases outside gene matches: 5. Germline lookup yields CDR1 SNHLY and CDR2 FYNNEI. This CDR3 is built from 15 residues. The CDR3 DNA is TGTGCCAGCAGTGTCAGGACAGGGGGCGGCGGGGAGCTGTTTTTT. Translated, it gives CASSVRTGGGGELFF. Looking up the rest from reference TRBV2 and TRBJ2-2 gives the full variable domain: EPEVTQTPSHQVTQMGQEVILRCVPISNHLYFYWYRQILGQKVEFLVSFYNNEISEKSEIFDDQFSVERPDGSNFTLKIRSTKLEDSAMYFCASSVRTGGGGELFFGEGSRLTVL.

The rearrangement joins TRBV18 to TRBJ1-1; D unresolved. The CDR3 totals 13 residues. The V and J ends lost 0 bases and 6 bases respectively, with 8 bases between them. Per the germline V gene, CDR1 is KGHSH and CDR2 is LQKENI. CDR3 DNA: TGTGCCAGCTCACCACCAAGCAAGTCTGAAGCTTTCTTT. Translated, it gives CASSPPSKSEAFF.

The rearrangement uses TRBV7-2 and TRBJ2-6; 9 bases line up with TRBD1. Germline assignment: CDR1 SGHTA and CDR2 FQGNSA. The CDR3 has 18 amino acids. Unmatched junction bases numbered 8, after V lost 5 bases and J lost 0 bases. DNA for the CDR3: TGTGCCAGCAGCGGGGGGACAGGGATATTCTCTGGGGCCAACGTCCTGACTTTC. The encoded protein is CASSGGTGIFSGANVLTF.

The rearrangement links TRBV18 to TRBJ2-1, with D possibly TRBD2 on 5 matching bases. The CDR3 totals 12 residues. Germline V gives CDR1 KGHSH, CDR2 LQKENI. The V end lost 2 bases, the J end lost 7 bases, and 6 bases lay between the germline ends. CDR3 nucleotide sequence: TGTGCCAGCTCACCATCGGGGAATGAGCAGTTCTTC. It translates to CASSPSGNEQFF.

This clone was observed a single time. The genes are TRBV6-4 and TRBJ2-3; TRBD1 matches at 9 bases. This CDR3 spans 13 amino acids. V gave up 8 bases and J gave up 2 bases; unmatched junction bases: 2. Germline lookup yields CDR1 MRHNA and CDR2 SNTAGT. The CDR3 loop is CASGTGHTDTQYF. In DNA, the CDR3 is TGTGCCAGCGGGACAGGGCACACAGATACGCAGTATTTT.

Here the CDR3 reads CASSPAVHTDTQYF. CDR3 DNA sequence: TGTGCCAGCTCACCTGCGGTACACACAGATACGCAGTATTTT. The chain carries TRBV18 and TRBJ2-3; D is unclear. V was shortened by 3 bases and J by 2 bases, with 9 bases between the two germline ends. The CDR3 runs 14 residues. Germline V CDR1 and CDR2: KGHSH, LQKENI.

The rearrangement joins TRBV6-2 or TRBV6-3 to TRBJ1-1, with a possible D match to TRBD1 (5 bases). The CDR3 consists of 16 residues. Germline values: CDR1 MNHEY, CDR2 SVGEGT. Between the trimmed V and J ends, which lost 0 bases and 0 bases, there was a span of 11 bases. The CDR3 loop reads CASSYSTARVNTEAFF. The CDR3 nucleotides read TGTGCCAGCAGTTACTCGACCGCCAGGGTGAACACTGAAGCTTTCTTT.

The J gene is TRBJ1-6, the V gene TRBV27; 8 bases map to TRBD1. CDR3 length: 16 residues. Trimming at V came to 2 bases and at J to 9 bases, leaving 9 bases not matched to a gene. Looked up from germline, CDR1 is MNHEY and CDR2 is SMNVEV (reference sequence). CDR3 in amino acids: CASSLGGQGPVSPLHF. CDR3 nucleotides: TGTGCCAGCAGTTTAGGAGGACAGGGACCGGTTTCACCCCTCCACTTT.

V usage is TRBV18 and J usage is TRBJ2-2; 8 bases line up with TRBD2. V shed 4 bases and J 5 bases; nucleotides not matched to a gene: 6. Germline V lookup: CDR1 KGHSH, CDR2 LQKENI. CDR3 length: 15 residues. The CDR3 protein is CASSLGTRGTGELFF. The CDR3 DNA reads TGTGCCAGCTCACTTGGGACTAGAGGGACCGGGGAGCTGTTTTTT.

The gene calls are TRBV5-8 and TRBJ2-3, with a possible D match to TRBD1 (6 bases). Germline V gene lookup returns CDR1 SGHTS and CDR2 YDEGEE. The CDR3 extends over 15 amino acids. Trimming removed 5 bases at V and 0 bases at J, with 13 bases between. In nucleotides, the CDR3 is TGTGCCAGCAGGCCAGGACAGTTTAGCACAGATACGCAGTATTTT. Residues: CASRPGQFSTDTQYF.

J is TRBJ2-7 and V is TRBV5-6, with a possible D match to TRBD2 (5 bases). V dropped 3 bases and J dropped 3 bases, with 10 bases sitting between them. The CDR3 loop spans 13 amino acids. Germline V gene sequence: CDR1 SGHDT, CDR2 YYEEEE. The CDR3 coding sequence is TGTGCCAGCAGCTACCACGGAGGCTACGAGCAGTACTTC. This gives the protein CASSYHGGYEQYF.

The chain couples TRBV7-2 to TRBJ1-1; possibly TRBD1 for D (5 bases). The CDR3 consists of 15 residues. CDR1 and CDR2 (germline): SGHTA, FQGNSA. Trimming shortened V by 1 base and J by 5 bases, and 14 bases separated the two germline ends. CDR3 region: CASSLVWGPETEAFF. CDR3 nucleotide sequence: TGTGCCAGCAGCTTAGTGTGGGGCCCCGAGACTGAAGCTTTCTTT.

The chain employs TRBV7-6 and TRBJ1-3; the D is unclear. From germline, CDR1 is SGHVS and CDR2 FNYEAQ. V was cut by 3 bases and J by 0 bases, with 9 bases left in between. This CDR3 is 15 amino acids long. The CDR3 sequence: CASSFKADSGNTIYF. CDR3 nucleotide sequence: TGTGCCAGCAGCTTCAAGGCGGACTCTGGAAACACCATATATTTT.

The chain uses TRBV14 and TRBJ1-2; 8 bases map to TRBD1. Germline-derived CDR1 and CDR2 are SGHDN and FVKESK. V dropped 4 bases and J dropped 6; count of bases not matched to a gene: 4. The CDR3 runs to 13 residues. CDR3 nucleotides: TGTGCCAGCAGCCGACGACAGGGGCATGGCTACACCTTC. Amino acid sequence: CASSRRQGHGYTF.

This clone was found a few times. Other DNA sequences in this specimen translate into the identical CDR3. The V call is TRBV20-1, the J call TRBJ2-7; D not certain. The germline CDR1 and CDR2 sequences are DFQATT and SNEGSKA (reference sequence). There are 11 residues in the CDR3. V was pared by 0 bases and J by 4 bases, with 4 bases between. This chain's CDR3 is CSARDQYEQYF. CDR3 DNA sequence: TGCAGTGCTAGAGATCAATACGAGCAGTACTTC.